A selection of T cell receptor beta chains follows, all from one sample in a study of monozygotic twins with inflammatory bowel disease. TCRdb reprocessed the 5' RACE reads and reports one entry per CDR3 protein, with no DNA. The sample totals around 380,000 distinct CDR3 sequences; its top ten clones hold 2% to 3%. Sequences were obtained from blood. The receptors stem from a human donor with ulcerative colitis or Crohn's disease, or a healthy co-twin of an affected twin (not recorded which). Each CDR3 is given with its conserved first and last residue. Each record gives: CDR3 protein, CDR3 length, V gene, J gene.

CATSREQITYEQYF	14	TRBV15	TRBJ2-7
CASSLDPVRTHEQYF	15	TRBV11-2	TRBJ2-7
CAGSQELPYEQYF	13	TRBV4-3	TRBJ2-7
CASTRNGGGRTNEQFF	16	TRBV28	TRBJ2-1
CASTWRNTGELFF	13	TRBV6-2/TRBV6-3	TRBJ2-2
CASSYQNEQYF	11	TRBV12-3/TRBV12-4	TRBJ2-7
CASSRGTGDYGYTF	14	TRBV25-1	TRBJ1-2
CASSPRGANTGELFF	15	TRBV5-1	TRBJ2-2
CASSGGGAKNMQYF	14	TRBV28	TRBJ2-4
CASSLGGSTQETQYF	15	TRBV12-3/TRBV12-4	TRBJ2-5
CATSRDKGSNQPQHF	15	TRBV15	TRBJ1-5
CASSPGQGAWTF	12	TRBV7-9	TRBJ1-2